The next 21 T cell receptor beta chains were all read from a single sample in a study of cytomegalovirus exposure and HLA in healthy donors. With 60 Vbeta and 13 Jbeta primers, the PCR was carried out. The repertoire was sequenced with immunoSEQ multiplex PCR; TCRdb's copy has only in-frame clones and lacks some. The table for this sample gives 130,000 to 150,000 clones. The sequenced material came from PBMCs. The source is a man in his forties in good health and CMV-seronegative.

J is TRBJ2-5 and V is TRBV7-2; maybe TRBD2 (7 bases). V was trimmed by 5 bases and J by 5 bases, leaving 12 bases between them. The CDR3 spans 13 residues. Germline V gene sequence: CDR1 SGHTA, CDR2 FQGNSA. In DNA, the CDR3 is TGTGCCAGCAGCCGAGGGGGGGAGGAGACCCAGTACTTC. As protein: CASSRGGEETQYF.

The chain is built from TRBV6-1 and TRBJ1-4; a possible D gene is TRBD1 (5 bases). This CDR3 contains 15 residues. The germline V gene has CDR1 MNHNS and CDR2 SASEGT. Trimming pared 4 bases from V and 0 bases from J, leaving 9 bases between. This chain's CDR3 is CASSVTGATNEKLFF. In nucleotides, the CDR3 is TGTGCCAGCAGTGTAACAGGCGCAACTAATGAAAAACTGTTTTTT.

V and J are TRBV6-5 and TRBJ2-5; D possibly corresponds to TRBD1 (6 bases). The length of the CDR3 is 12 residues. Germline CDR1 reads MNHEY; CDR2 reads SVGAGI. Trimming took 6 bases from V and 5 from J, leaving 10 bases between them. The CDR3 DNA follows: TGTGCCAGCAGCCAAACAGGGGAGACCCAGTACTTC. Its protein is CASSQTGETQYF.

The V and J genes are TRBV6-5 and TRBJ2-7; D perhaps matches TRBD1 (6 bases). Germline V gene lookup returns CDR1 MNHEY and CDR2 SVGAGI. Trimming took off 6 bases at V and 3 bases at J, with 15 bases between the two ends. The CDR3 loop spans 14 amino acids. The CDR3 sequence is CASSPATGNYEQYF. CDR3 nucleotide sequence: TGTGCCAGCAGCCCTGCGACAGGCAACTACGAGCAGTACTTC.

The rearrangement joins TRBV9 to TRBJ2-1; 7 nucleotides match TRBD1. Germline lookup yields CDR1 SGDLS and CDR2 YYNGEE. Trimming took 0 bases from V and 9 from J; bases not matched to a gene: 6. The CDR3 sequence is 14 residues long. In DNA, the CDR3 is TGTGCCAGCAGCGTAGTGGGACAGTCTACTGAGCAGTTCTTC. As protein: CASSVVGQSTEQFF.

This rearrangement joins TRBV4-2 to TRBJ2-5; D call uncertain. V was shortened by 0 bases and J by 5 bases, with 7 bases between the two germline ends. The CDR3 covers 13 residues. Germline V lookup: CDR1 LGHNA, CDR2 YNFKEQ. The CDR3 DNA reads as TGTGCCAGCAGCCAAGATCAGTTGGAGACCCAGTACTTC. Residues: CASSQDQLETQYF.

The chain carries TRBV11-2 and TRBJ1-1; D ambiguous. V gave up 7 bases and J gave up 7 bases, with 13 bases separating them. Germline CDR1 SGHAT, CDR2 FQNNGV. The CDR3 contains 12 residues. CDR3 region: CASNLGGFEAFF. DNA of the CDR3: TGTGCCAGCAATCTGGGAGGATTTGAAGCTTTCTTT.

V gene TRBV4-2 combines with J gene TRBJ1-4, with D maybe TRBD1 (6 bases). Germline CDR1 reads LGHNA; CDR2 reads YNFKEQ. This CDR3 contains 15 residues. Trimming shortened V by 1 base and J by 8 bases, and 14 bases separated the two germline ends. CDR3 in amino acids: CASSQVPQGSEKLFF. As DNA, the CDR3 is TGTGCCAGCAGCCAAGTACCCCAGGGGAGCGAAAAACTGTTTTTT.

This sequence joins TRBV15 and TRBJ1-2, with 10 bases matching TRBD1. The CDR3 spans 15 residues. Germline V gene sequence: CDR1 LNHNV, CDR2 YYDKDF (reference sequence). The trim removed 0 bases at V and 4 bases at J, leaving 2 bases unmatched. The CDR3, as DNA: TGTGCCACCAGCAGAGATCGACAGGGGGCCTATGGCTACACCTTC. This translates into CATSRDRQGAYGYTF.

The rearrangement uses TRBV28 and TRBJ1-5, with a weak D call TRBD1 (5 bases). CDR1 is MDHEN and CDR2 is SYDVKM in the germline V gene. The CDR3 has 14 amino acids. V lost 7 bases, J lost 3 bases, and 13 bases lay in between. CDR3 sequence reads: CASTQQVSNQPQHF. CDR3 DNA: TGTGCCAGCACTCAACAGGTATCCAATCAGCCCCAGCATTTT.

The V call is TRBV11-3, the J call TRBJ2-3, with unresolved D. V lost 1 base to trimming and J lost 2 bases, with 13 bases between them. The CDR3 length is 16 residues. Germline loops: CDR1 SGHNT, CDR2 YENEEA. CDR3 residues: CASSLGAESFTDTQYF. The CDR3 DNA sequence: TGTGCCAGCAGCTTAGGGGCAGAGAGTTTCACAGATACGCAGTATTTT. Variable domain in full (rest from reference TRBV11-3 and TRBJ2-3): EAGVVQSPRYKIIEKKQPVAFWCNPISGHNTLYWYLQNLGQGPELLIRYENEEAVDDSQLPKDRFSAERLKGVDSTLKIQPAELGDSAVYLCASSLGAESFTDTQYFGPGTRLTVL.

The chain uses TRBV11-2 and TRBJ2-5; 15 bases map to TRBD2. This CDR3 region has 17 residues. Germline loops: CDR1 SGHAT, CDR2 FQNNGV. V trimming: 3 bases; J trimming: 2 bases; junction bases outside the gene matches: 4. The CDR3 DNA sequence: TGTGCCAGCAGCTTCGGACTAGCGGGGGGGCTACAAGAGACCCAGTACTTC. Its translation is CASSFGLAGGLQETQYF.

The chain carries TRBV7-9 and TRBJ2-5, with a possible D match to TRBD2 (6 bases). The V end lost 6 bases, the J end lost 0 bases, and 11 bases lay between the germline ends. This CDR3 contains 14 residues. Germline assignment: CDR1 SEHNR and CDR2 FQNEAQ (reference sequence). CDR3: CASRRGSNQETQYF. The CDR3 DNA is TGTGCCAGCAGACGGGGGTCAAACCAAGAGACCCAGTACTTC.

The chain uses TRBV4-2 and TRBJ1-3; a possible D gene is TRBD1 (5 bases). Germline V gene data show CDR1 as LGHNA and CDR2 as YNFKEQ. The germline V and J ends were trimmed by 0 bases and 4 bases, with 10 bases remaining between them. The CDR3 sequence is 15 residues long. The CDR3 spells CASSQEGGAGNTIYF. DNA for the CDR3: TGTGCCAGCAGCCAAGAAGGAGGGGCCGGAAACACCATATATTTT.

This chain connects TRBV6-5 to TRBJ2-3, with D possibly matching TRBD2 (5 bases). In germline, CDR1 is MNHEY, CDR2 SVGAGI. V lost 4 bases and J 9 bases, leaving 14 bases between the germline ends. This CDR3 region has 13 residues. CDR3 nucleotides: TGTGCCAGCAGTTCCCTGACGGACTCGACGCAGTATTTT. Amino acids: CASSSLTDSTQYF.

In the case of this clone: This same CDR3 is encoded by further DNA sequences in the sample. V and J are TRBV5-1 and TRBJ2-7; 7 nucleotides agree with TRBD2. Germline trimming cut 0 bases from V and 2 bases from J; bases unmatched to any gene: 2. The V gene's germline CDR1 is SGHRS and CDR2 YFSETQ. The CDR3 is 14 amino acids. The CDR3 coding sequence is TGCGCCAGCAGCTTGGGGGGGGGTACCTACGAGCAGTACTTC. Protein sequence: CASSLGGGTYEQYF.

The V and J genes are TRBV5-1 and TRBJ2-3; 9 bases match TRBD2. J lost 2 bases, V lost 4 bases, and 8 bases had no gene match. CDR3 size: 16 residues. Germline V lookup: CDR1 SGHRS, CDR2 YFSETQ. The CDR3 here is CASSRGLAGLTDTQYF. In DNA, the CDR3 is TGCGCCAGCAGCAGGGGGCTAGCGGGGCTCACAGATACGCAGTATTTT.

The chain links TRBV18 to TRBJ1-6; D possibly corresponds to TRBD1 (6 bases). Germline V gene lookup returns CDR1 KGHSH and CDR2 LQKENI. This CDR3 is 13 amino acids long. V dropped 5 bases and J dropped 8 bases, with 10 bases sitting between them. CDR3 sequence (DNA): TGTGCCAGCTCATCCTCAGGGGATTCACCCCTCCACTTT. Translation: CASSSSGDSPLHF. Drawing the rest from reference TRBV18 and TRBJ1-6, the complete variable domain is NAGVMQNPRHLVRRRGQEARLRCSPMKGHSHVYWYRQLPEEGLKFMVYLQKENIIDESGMPKERFSAEFPKEGPSILRIQQVVRGDSAAYFCASSSSGDSPLHFGNGTRLTVT.

This sequence joins TRBV5-5 and TRBJ1-4; TRBD1 might be the D (6 bases). CDR1 is SGHKS and CDR2 is YYEKEE in the germline V gene (reference sequence). V was shortened by 3 bases and J by 6 bases, with 15 bases between the two germline ends. The CDR3 covers 15 residues. CDR3 protein: CASSWAGTWDEKLFF. In DNA, the CDR3 is TGTGCCAGCAGCTGGGCCGGGACATGGGATGAAAAACTGTTTTTT.

The genes are TRBV7-9 and TRBJ2-7; maybe TRBD2 (6 bases). Trimming removed 5 bases at V and 4 bases at J, with 15 bases between. The V gene's germline CDR1 is SEHNR and CDR2 FQNEAQ (reference sequence). The CDR3 sequence is 14 residues long. The CDR3 region has the DNA TGTGCCAGCAGCCAGGTGGAGGGAGGTTACGAGCAGTACTTC. It is translated as CASSQVEGGYEQYF.

This sequence joins TRBV25-1 and TRBJ2-3, with no clear D. Trimming shortened V by 1 base and J by 0 bases, and 5 bases separated the two germline ends. The CDR3 is 14 amino acids. Looked up from germline, CDR1 is MGHDK and CDR2 is SYGVNS. The CDR3 loop is CASSESFSTDTQYF. The CDR3 DNA is TGTGCCAGCAGTGAATCATTTAGCACAGATACGCAGTATTTT.